Given below is one TCR beta chain in context. CD45RO negativity and positive selection for CCR7 defined naive CD8 cells, a population that excluded terminally differentiated effector memory CD45RA+ cells. These data are taken from a study of shared clonotypes between healthy human individuals. In the study overall: Researchers assigned three CD4 naive, three CD4 memory, two CD8 naive and one CD8 memory plate to each donor.

The protocol was immunoSEQ multiplex PCR, while the TCRdb copy is restricted to in-frame clones and leaves out a portion. The table includes about 1.9 million clones, just over 90% detected once. Sequencing input: naive CD8+ T cells from PBMCs. This clonotype was sampled from a man between 18 and 29 years old in good health. Some clones in this sample may be carry-over from other donors' samples.

This CDR3 is CASPVGGRTGELFF. The CDR3 coding sequence is TGTGCCAGCCCTGTGGGCGGGAGGACCGGGGAGCTGTTTTTT. V is TRBV7-2 and J is TRBJ2-2; 8 bases match TRBD2. This CDR3 comprises 14 residues. Germline CDR1 is SGHTA and CDR2 is FQGNSA. V lost 8 bases and J lost 5; bases outside the gene matches: 7.